The rows below give T cell receptor beta chains drawn from one sample of a study of blood T cell repertoires in COVID-19. Assay: immunoSEQ multiplex PCR; the TCRdb copy retains only in-frame clones and omits some. The table records about 260,000 clones, 84% of them present only once. Sequencing was done on a sample of peripheral blood. These receptors were obtained from a man between 60 and 75 years old with acute or convalescent COVID-19. Both conserved end residues are part of each CDR3. The order of the fields is J gene, clone size, D gene, CDR3 length, V gene, CDR3 DNA, CDR3 protein. The D gene is left open where the match is weak. Clone size is not always given. Where it is, it says once, few, many or a class for expanded clones.

j_gene: TRBJ2-3; abundance: .; d_gene: TRBD2; len: 14; v_gene: TRBV29-1; CDR3nt: TGCAGCGTTGCCCGAGCGGGGCTAGAAAATACGCAGTATTTT; CDR3aa: CSVARAGLENTQYF
j_gene: TRBJ1-5; abundance: once; d_gene: .; len: 16; v_gene: TRBV28; CDR3nt: TGTGCCAGCAGTTTAGTCTCGGCCAGGGGCTATCAGCCCCAGCATTTT; CDR3aa: CASSLVSARGYQPQHF
j_gene: TRBJ2-5; abundance: .; d_gene: .; len: 14; v_gene: TRBV3-1/TRBV3-2; CDR3nt: TGTGCCAGCGTTCCGGGTACGCATCAAGAGACCCAGTACTTC; CDR3aa: CASVPGTHQETQYF
j_gene: TRBJ1-2; abundance: .; d_gene: .; len: 16; v_gene: TRBV5-6; CDR3nt: TGTGCCAGCAGCTTGGCCCAATACAGGGCTAACTATGGCTACACCTTC; CDR3aa: CASSLAQYRANYGYTF
j_gene: TRBJ1-5; abundance: .; d_gene: .; len: 15; v_gene: TRBV29-1; CDR3nt: TGCAGCGTTGCCCCTACCGGGACACCTGATCAGCCCCAGCATTTT; CDR3aa: CSVAPTGTPDQPQHF
j_gene: TRBJ2-7; abundance: .; d_gene: .; len: 15; v_gene: TRBV4-1; CDR3nt: TGCGCCAGCAGCCAAGATCTCGCGGGGGCCTCCGAGCAGTACTTC; CDR3aa: CASSQDLAGASEQYF
j_gene: TRBJ2-1; abundance: .; d_gene: TRBD1; len: 15; v_gene: TRBV7-9; CDR3nt: TGTGCCAGCAGCCCGACAGGGACCACCTACAATGAGCAGTTCTTC; CDR3aa: CASSPTGTTYNEQFF
j_gene: TRBJ2-6; abundance: .; d_gene: .; len: 16; v_gene: TRBV28; CDR3nt: TGTGCCAGCAGTCCCGAGGGAAGGCCTGGGGCCAACGTCCTGACTTTC; CDR3aa: CASSPEGRPGANVLTF
j_gene: TRBJ2-5; abundance: .; d_gene: TRBD1; len: 15; v_gene: TRBV18; CDR3nt: TGTGCCAGCTCACCAATTAGACAGGGGGCTGAGACCCAGTACTTC; CDR3aa: CASSPIRQGAETQYF
j_gene: TRBJ1-1; abundance: .; d_gene: TRBD1; len: 15; v_gene: TRBV29-1; CDR3nt: TGCAGCGTTGAACGAGGGGGCAAGGTTGGCACTGAAGCTTTCTTT; CDR3aa: CSVERGGKVGTEAFF
j_gene: TRBJ2-5; abundance: once; d_gene: TRBD1; len: 16; v_gene: TRBV18; CDR3nt: TGTGCCAGCTCACCTTCTTGGGGACAGGGGCAAGAGACCCAGTACTTC; CDR3aa: CASSPSWGQGQETQYF
j_gene: TRBJ1-6; abundance: once; d_gene: .; len: 15; v_gene: TRBV6-6; CDR3nt: TGTGCCAGTTGTATACGAGGCTCCTATAATTCACCCCTCCACTTT; CDR3aa: CASCIRGSYNSPLHF
j_gene: TRBJ2-1; abundance: .; d_gene: .; len: 13; v_gene: TRBV12-3/TRBV12-4; CDR3nt: TGTGCCAGCTTAACGGGAGTTTACAATGAGCAGTTCTTC; CDR3aa: CASLTGVYNEQFF
j_gene: TRBJ2-7; abundance: .; d_gene: TRBD1; len: 16; v_gene: TRBV14; CDR3nt: TGTGCCAGCAGCCAGAGAATGACAGGGCCCTTCTACGAGCAGTACTTC; CDR3aa: CASSQRMTGPFYEQYF
j_gene: TRBJ2-7; abundance: .; d_gene: TRBD2; len: 15; v_gene: TRBV7-2; CDR3nt: TGTGCCAGCAGCTTGTTAGCGGGAGGCTTCTACGAGCAGTACTTC; CDR3aa: CASSLLAGGFYEQYF
j_gene: TRBJ1-3; abundance: .; d_gene: TRBD1; len: 17; v_gene: TRBV29-1; CDR3nt: TGCAGCGTCCTAGGCCCCAGACAGGGGTCTACTGGAAACACCATATATTTT; CDR3aa: CSVLGPRQGSTGNTIYF
j_gene: TRBJ2-1; abundance: .; d_gene: TRBD2; len: 16; v_gene: TRBV6-1; CDR3nt: TGTGCCAGCAGTGAATCCGAGACTAGCGGATACAATGAGCAGTTCTTC; CDR3aa: CASSESETSGYNEQFF
j_gene: TRBJ1-1; abundance: .; d_gene: TRBD1; len: 15; v_gene: TRBV7-2; CDR3nt: TGTGCCAGCAGCTTAGGGACAGGAATGAACACTGAAGCTTTCTTT; CDR3aa: CASSLGTGMNTEAFF
j_gene: TRBJ1-1; abundance: .; d_gene: TRBD1; len: 17; v_gene: TRBV28; CDR3nt: TGTGCCAGCAGTTTAGAGGGGCAGGGGGTAATGAACACTGAAGCTTTCTTT; CDR3aa: CASSLEGQGVMNTEAFF
j_gene: TRBJ1-1; abundance: .; d_gene: .; len: 10; v_gene: TRBV29-1; CDR3nt: TGCAGCGTTGAAGTCGGGGAAGCTTTCTTT; CDR3aa: CSVEVGEAFF
j_gene: TRBJ1-6; abundance: .; d_gene: .; len: 14; v_gene: TRBV6-2/TRBV6-3; CDR3nt: TGTGCCAGCAGTACCAGCTCCTATAATTCACCCCTCCACTTT; CDR3aa: CASSTSSYNSPLHF
j_gene: TRBJ1-1; abundance: .; d_gene: .; len: 14; v_gene: TRBV10-1; CDR3nt: TGCGCCAGCAGGCTACAGAAACCGAACACTGAAGCTTTCTTT; CDR3aa: CASRLQKPNTEAFF
j_gene: TRBJ1-1; abundance: .; d_gene: .; len: 15; v_gene: TRBV6-5; CDR3nt: TGTGCCAGCAGTTCGTACAGGCGGGGGAACACTGAAGCTTTCTTT; CDR3aa: CASSSYRRGNTEAFF
j_gene: TRBJ2-7; abundance: .; d_gene: TRBD1; len: 14; v_gene: TRBV7-2; CDR3nt: TGTGCCAGCAGCTTTGCGACAGGGGTTTACGAGCAGTACTTC; CDR3aa: CASSFATGVYEQYF
j_gene: TRBJ1-5; abundance: .; d_gene: TRBD1; len: 14; v_gene: TRBV2; CDR3nt: TGTGCCAGCGGAGACAGGGGCGGCAATCAGCCCCAGCATTTT; CDR3aa: CASGDRGGNQPQHF
j_gene: TRBJ2-7; abundance: .; d_gene: TRBD2; len: 15; v_gene: TRBV28; CDR3nt: TGTGCCAGCACCACCTTAGCGGGAGGGCCTAACGAGCAGTACTTC; CDR3aa: CASTTLAGGPNEQYF
j_gene: TRBJ1-1; abundance: few; d_gene: .; len: 15; v_gene: TRBV6-7; CDR3nt: TGTGCCAGCAGCTACGATACACCAGAGAGGACTGAAGCTTTCTTT; CDR3aa: CASSYDTPERTEAFF
j_gene: TRBJ1-1; abundance: .; d_gene: .; len: 15; v_gene: TRBV28; CDR3nt: TGTGCCAGCAGTTTAACCGGGACTAACGGGGCTGAAGCTTTCTTT; CDR3aa: CASSLTGTNGAEAFF
j_gene: TRBJ1-2; abundance: .; d_gene: .; len: 16; v_gene: TRBV4-1; CDR3nt: TGCGCCAGCAGCCCCTTACCCGAGACAGCTAACTATGGCTACACCTTC; CDR3aa: CASSPLPETANYGYTF
j_gene: TRBJ2-1; abundance: .; d_gene: .; len: 11; v_gene: TRBV2; CDR3nt: TGTGCCAGCACCCGCGGTGATGAGCAGTTCTTC; CDR3aa: CASTRGDEQFF
j_gene: TRBJ1-5; abundance: .; d_gene: .; len: 17; v_gene: TRBV15; CDR3nt: TGTGCCACCAGCACCCCTGACAGGACTTATAGCAATCAGCCCCAGCATTTT; CDR3aa: CATSTPDRTYSNQPQHF
j_gene: TRBJ2-2; abundance: .; d_gene: .; len: 16; v_gene: TRBV3-1/TRBV3-2; CDR3nt: TGTGCCAGCAGCCAAGAGGCGGCTAGGAGGGCCGGGGAGCTGTTTTTT; CDR3aa: CASSQEAARRAGELFF
j_gene: TRBJ1-5; abundance: once; d_gene: .; len: 14; v_gene: TRBV28; CDR3nt: TGTGCCAGCAGGCCACAGTGGGGCAATCAGCCCCAGCATTTT; CDR3aa: CASRPQWGNQPQHF
j_gene: TRBJ2-7; abundance: .; d_gene: .; len: 13; v_gene: TRBV5-6; CDR3nt: TGTGCCAGCAGTCCCGGGTCATCCTACGAGCAGTACTTC; CDR3aa: CASSPGSSYEQYF
j_gene: TRBJ1-6; abundance: few; d_gene: .; len: 13; v_gene: TRBV27; CDR3nt: TGTGCCAGCAGTGGGCAGCTTAATTCACCCCTCCACTTT; CDR3aa: CASSGQLNSPLHF
j_gene: TRBJ2-3; abundance: .; d_gene: .; len: 13; v_gene: TRBV18; CDR3nt: TGTGCCAGCTCACCTCAGATTACAGATACGCAGTATTTT; CDR3aa: CASSPQITDTQYF
j_gene: TRBJ2-5; abundance: .; d_gene: TRBD2; len: 18; v_gene: TRBV7-7; CDR3nt: TGTGCTAGCAGCCCAGGACTAGCGGGAACCCCAAGCCAAGAGACCCAGTACTTC; CDR3aa: CASSPGLAGTPSQETQYF